These 18 T cell receptor beta chains originate from one sample sequenced in a study of chemoradiotherapy in HPV16-positive cancers. Method: immunoSEQ multiplex PCR; TCRdb's copy keeps in-frame clones and lacks some. The sample contains 16,000 or so clones, about three quarters of which appear only once. The specimen was tumor tissue, collected from a patient who underwent chemoradiotherapy. These receptor sequences come from a human donor with HPV-associated anogenital cancer.

The chain is built from TRBV11-2 and TRBJ2-7; D perhaps matches TRBD2 (5 bases). Deletions cut 5 bases from V and 6 bases from J, with 14 bases between. Germline loops: CDR1 SGHAT, CDR2 FQNNGV. The CDR3 loop spans 13 amino acids. The CDR3 loop is CASSPEAESEQYF. In nucleotides, the CDR3 is TGTGCCAGCAGCCCGGAGGCGGAGTCCGAGCAGTACTTC. The entire variable domain, with the rest obtained from reference TRBV11-2 and TRBJ2-7, is as follows: EAGVAQSPRYKIIEKRQSVAFWCNPISGHATLYWYQQILGQGPKLLIQFQNNGVVDDSQLPKDRFSAERLKGVDSTLKIQPAKLEDSAVYLCASSPEAESEQYFGPGTRLTVT.

This clone was seen more than once but under ten times. This chain uses TRBV10-1 with TRBJ2-7; possibly TRBD1 for D (6 bases). From germline, CDR1 is WNHNN and CDR2 SYGVQD (reference sequence). CDR3 length: 13 amino acids. V lost 7 bases, J lost 0 bases, and 10 bases lay in between. CDR3 in amino acids: CASKGQHSYEQYF. CDR3 in DNA: TGCGCCAGCAAAGGACAGCACTCCTACGAGCAGTACTTC.

The V and J genes are TRBV30 and TRBJ1-3, with D unresolved. Germline CDR1 is GTSNPN and CDR2 is SVGIG (reference sequence). This CDR3 contains 15 residues. V gave up 1 base and J gave up 0 bases, with 10 bases separating them. The CDR3 DNA follows: TGTGCCTGGAGTGGGCAGCTCCTCTCTGGAAACACCATATATTTT. Translation: CAWSGQLLSGNTIYF. Full variable domain (remainder filled in from reference TRBV30 and TRBJ1-3): SQTIHQWPATLVQPVGSPLSLECTVEGTSNPNLYWYRQAAGRGLQLLFYSVGIGQISSEVPQNLSASRPQDRQFILSSKKLLLSDSGFYLCAWSGQLLSGNTIYFGEGSWLTVV.

The chain uses TRBV5-8 and TRBJ2-7, with TRBD2 identical over 8 bases. Unmatched junction bases numbered 7, after V lost 0 bases and J lost 2 bases. The CDR3 consists of 16 residues. CDR1 and CDR2 (germline): SGHTS, YDEGEE. The CDR3 DNA is TGTGCCAGCAGCTTGGGAGGACTAGCACGCGCCTACGAGCAGTACTTC. This gives the protein CASSLGGLARAYEQYF.

The chain's CDR3 is CASSFSTGNTIYF. The CDR3 DNA is TGTGCCAGCAGCTTCAGTACTGGAAACACCATATATTTT. The rearrangement joins TRBV7-9 to TRBJ1-3; no firm D call. Germline CDR1 SEHNR, CDR2 FQNEAQ (reference sequence). V was trimmed by 3 bases and J by 2 bases, leaving 5 bases between them. The CDR3 is made up of 13 amino acids.

V gene TRBV14 combines with J gene TRBJ2-7; 9 bases fit TRBD2. Germline V CDR1 and CDR2: SGHDN, FVKESK. The length of the CDR3 is 16 residues. After removal of 0 bases from V and 5 bases from J, the junction contained 8 bases not matched to a gene. The CDR3 region is CASSQEFGGRVDEQYF. For the CDR3, the DNA is TGTGCCAGCAGCCAAGAGTTCGGCGGGAGGGTCGACGAGCAGTACTTC.

In its sample, this clone was seen a few times. The chain couples TRBV7-9 to TRBJ2-1, with 8 bases fitting TRBD1. The J segment lost 2 bases and the V segment lost 3 bases, leaving 3 bases of the junction unmatched. The CDR3 covers 15 residues. Germline CDR1 reads SEHNR; CDR2 reads FQNEAQ (reference sequence). The CDR3, as DNA: TGTGCCAGCAGCTTGGACAGGGACACCTACAATGAGCAGTTCTTC. This encodes CASSLDRDTYNEQFF. The complete variable domain, with remaining parts taken from reference TRBV7-9 and TRBJ2-1, reads DTGVSQNPRHKITKRGQNVTFRCDPISEHNRLYWYRQTLGQGPEFLTYFQNEAQLEKSRLLSDRFSAERPKGSFSTLEIQRTEQGDSAMYLCASSLDRDTYNEQFFGPGTRLTVL.

CDR3 DNA sequence: TGTGCCAGCACCGAGACAGGGGGGGACACTGAAGCTTTCTTT. Translating it yields CASTETGGDTEAFF. The rearrangement joins TRBV6-6 to TRBJ1-1; 9 positions agree with TRBD1. The germline V gene has CDR1 MNHNY and CDR2 SVGAGI (reference sequence). The CDR3 extends over 14 amino acids. The junction had 6 bases not matched to a gene; V was cut back by 7 bases and J by 3 bases.

DNA for the CDR3: TGTGCCAGCAGCCCGGGACAGTTGAACACTGAAGCTTTCTTT. Amino acids: CASSPGQLNTEAFF. The chain couples TRBV28 to TRBJ1-1; TRBD1 matches 7 bases. With 6 bases clipped from V and 0 bases from J, the junction kept 4 bases outside the gene matches. Germline V gene lookup returns CDR1 MDHEN and CDR2 SYDVKM. The CDR3 runs 14 residues.

V usage is TRBV11-2 and J usage is TRBJ2-7; possibly TRBD1 for D (6 bases). The germline V gene encodes CDR1 SGHAT and CDR2 FQNNGV. V lost 2 bases and J 3 bases, leaving 11 bases between the germline ends. There are 14 residues in the CDR3. The DNA for the CDR3 is TGTGCCAGCAGCTTATCAGGGGCCGTCTACGAGCAGTACTTC. Residues: CASSLSGAVYEQYF.

The chain uses TRBV7-3 and TRBJ1-2; 8 nucleotides align to TRBD1. Germline-derived CDR1 and CDR2 are SGHTA and FQGTGA. The V and J ends lost 3 bases and 4 bases, in that order; junction bases with no gene match: 16. The CDR3 sequence is 18 residues long. CDR3 amino acids: CASSFAGQGTPMGYGYTF. Written as DNA, the CDR3 is TGTGCCAGCAGCTTCGCCGGACAGGGAACCCCTATGGGCTATGGCTACACCTTC.

This sequence joins TRBV30 and TRBJ2-2, with D perhaps TRBD1 (6 bases). V dropped 2 bases and J dropped 5 bases, with 15 bases sitting between them. The CDR3 totals 15 residues. From germline, CDR1 is GTSNPN and CDR2 SVGIG (reference sequence). CDR3: CAWSSLGARTGELFF. For the CDR3, the DNA is TGTGCCTGGAGTTCTTTGGGGGCGCGAACCGGGGAGCTGTTTTTT.

This chain's CDR3 is CSAIGLETQYF. The CDR3 DNA is TGCAGTGCGATAGGGTTGGAGACCCAGTACTTC. The V and J genes are TRBV20-1 and TRBJ2-5; D remains unclear. Germline V lookup: CDR1 DFQATT, CDR2 SNEGSKA (reference sequence). The CDR3 runs to 11 residues. V was trimmed by 6 bases and J by 5 bases, leaving 10 bases between them.

This clone was observed a few times. This chain uses TRBV14 with TRBJ2-7; D is ambiguous. This CDR3 contains 12 residues. The germline V and J ends were trimmed by 1 base and 4 bases, with 5 bases remaining between them. The germline V gene encodes CDR1 SGHDN and CDR2 FVKESK. CDR3 bases: TGTGCCAGCAGCCAAGGTCTGTACGAGCAGTACTTC. Residues: CASSQGLYEQYF.

V and J are TRBV12-5 and TRBJ1-5; D remains ambiguous. Between the trimmed V and J ends, which lost 6 bases and 0 bases, there was a span of 9 bases. Germline CDR1 LGHNT, CDR2 FRNRAP. The CDR3 spans 14 residues. The CDR3 nucleotides read TGTGCTAGTGGGTCCGGGTATAGCAATCAGCCCCAGCATTTT. Its protein is CASGSGYSNQPQHF.

This clone appeared once. The CDR3 here is CASSPDRQETQYF. The CDR3 DNA is TGTGCCAGCAGCCCGGACAGACAAGAGACCCAGTACTTC. This chain joins TRBV5-8 and TRBJ2-5; a possible D gene is TRBD1 (6 bases). Germline CDR1 SGHTS, CDR2 YDEGEE. The CDR3 is made up of 13 amino acids. V dropped 4 bases and J dropped 2 bases, with 9 bases sitting between them.

Written as DNA, the CDR3 is TGTGCCAGCAGTTATTTAGGGGTCCGAGATACGCAGTATTTT. Its translation is CASSYLGVRDTQYF. The genes are TRBV6-5 and TRBJ2-3; TRBD1 is a possible D gene (5 bases). This CDR3 spans 14 amino acids. CDR1 is MNHEY and CDR2 is SVGAGI in the germline V gene. The V end lost 3 bases, the J end lost 5 bases, and 12 bases lay between the germline ends.

This clone was recorded only once. The chain links TRBV5-4 to TRBJ2-3, with D perhaps being TRBD1 or TRBD2 (5 bases each). The CDR3 covers 15 residues. V lost 3 bases, J lost 4 bases, and 15 bases lay in between. Germline values: CDR1 SGHNT, CDR2 YYREEE (reference sequence). The CDR3 loop is CASSSGLGGADTQYF. DNA for the CDR3: TGTGCCAGCAGCTCCGGCCTTGGGGGAGCAGATACGCAGTATTTT.